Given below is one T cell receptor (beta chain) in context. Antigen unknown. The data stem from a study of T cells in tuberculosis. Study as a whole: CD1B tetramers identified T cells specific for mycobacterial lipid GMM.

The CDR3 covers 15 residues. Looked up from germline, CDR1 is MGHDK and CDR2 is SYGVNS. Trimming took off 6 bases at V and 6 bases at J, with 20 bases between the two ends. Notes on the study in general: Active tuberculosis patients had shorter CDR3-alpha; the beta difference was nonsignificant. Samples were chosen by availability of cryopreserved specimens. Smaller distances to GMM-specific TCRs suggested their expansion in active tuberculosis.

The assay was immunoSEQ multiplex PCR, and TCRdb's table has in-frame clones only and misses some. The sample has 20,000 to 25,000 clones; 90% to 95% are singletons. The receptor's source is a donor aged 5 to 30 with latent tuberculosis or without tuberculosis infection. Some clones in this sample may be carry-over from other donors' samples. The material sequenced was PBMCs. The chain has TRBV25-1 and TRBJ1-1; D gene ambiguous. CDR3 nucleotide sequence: TGTGCCAGCAGGGATACTAGTGGGGTTTTGGCTGAAGCTTTCTTT. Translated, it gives CASRDTSGVLAEAFF.